Shown below are 24 T cell receptor beta chains from a single sample sequenced in a study of identical twins. TCRdb reprocessed the 5' RACE reads with MiXCR, giving one entry per CDR3 protein. The sample consists of about 530,000 distinct CDR3 sequences, around 15% of them appearing once. These sequences were also reported in another study, on yellow fever vaccine responses in identical twins.

The sequenced material came from CD4+ T cells sorted from blood. The source of these receptors is a woman aged 18-29 years in good health.

This clonotype has more than one count but fewer than ten. CDR3: CASSLVGGVGTEAFF. Here the CDR3 DNA reads TGTGCCAGCAGCTTAGTAGGTGGGGTTGGCACTGAAGCTTTCTTT. The chain combines TRBV7-2 with TRBJ1-1; D gene ambiguous. Trimming cost V 1 base and J 4 bases, with 13 bases left between them. The CDR3 consists of 15 residues. From germline, CDR1 is SGHTA and CDR2 FQGNSA.

To note about this clonotype: At one of its ends the junction is not consistent with the germline gene, which may arise from a read error. The chain is built from TRBV5-6 and TRBJ2-2; D possibly corresponds to TRBD1 (6 bases). Germline V gene lookup returns CDR1 SGHDT and CDR2 YYEEEE. This CDR3 is 17 amino acids long. The CDR3 DNA reads as TGTGTCAGCAGCTTTAGCATCAGGGGCGTGCGTACCGGGGAGCTGTTTTTT. Its translation is CVSSFSIRGVRTGELFF.

J is TRBJ1-1 and V is TRBV6-1, with 7 nucleotides matching TRBD1. J gave up 4 bases and V 6 bases, and 11 bases lay outside the gene matches. The CDR3 consists of 15 residues. Germline V lookup: CDR1 MNHNS, CDR2 SASEGT. The CDR3 DNA reads as TGTGCCAGCAGACCCAGGGGGACGATGAGCACTGAAGCTTTCTTT. Its translation is CASRPRGTMSTEAFF.

This clonotype was recorded a few times. The chain is built from TRBV3-1 and TRBJ2-1, with 8 bases identical to TRBD2. V was clipped by 1 base and J by 1 base; unmatched bases: 9. CDR1 and CDR2 (germline): LGHDT, YNNKEL (reference sequence). CDR3 length: 18 residues. CDR3 region: CASSQGFVGGRSYNEQFF. The CDR3 DNA is TGTGCCAGCAGCCAAGGGTTCGTTGGCGGGAGGTCCTACAATGAGCAGTTCTTC.

This chain joins TRBV6-5 and TRBJ1-5, with D uncertain. The CDR3 totals 14 residues. With 4 bases removed from V and 2 bases from J, the gap between germline ends came to 9 bases. The germline V gene has CDR1 MNHEY and CDR2 SVGAGI. The DNA of the CDR3 is TGTGCCAGCAGTTTTCTTGGGGGCAATCAGCCCCAGCATTTT. Its translation: CASSFLGGNQPQHF.

V usage is TRBV20-1 and J usage is TRBJ2-7; 10 positions agree with TRBD2. CDR1 DFQATT and CDR2 SNEGSKA come from the germline V gene (reference sequence). Trimming removed 0 bases from V and 2 bases from J; junction bases left unmatched: 7. This CDR3 comprises 16 residues. The CDR3 nucleotides are TGCAGTGCTAGAGAAAAGGGGAGCGGGAGGGCCTACGAGCAGTACTTC. Its translation is CSAREKGSGRAYEQYF.

The table lists this clonotype with a few counts. The chain has TRBV12-3 or TRBV12-4 and TRBJ2-3; a weak D match, TRBD2 (6 bases). V gave up 6 bases and J gave up 4 bases, with 17 bases separating them. The CDR3 sequence is 15 residues long. The CDR3 DNA follows: TGTGCCAGCAGCCTGGGACTTCCCGGGCCAGATACGCAGTATTTT. It encodes CASSLGLPGPDTQYF.

This clonotype was found a few times. The chain employs TRBV6-1 and TRBJ2-1, with a weak D call TRBD2 (6 bases). This CDR3 has 14 residues. V lost 7 bases and J 5 bases, leaving 15 bases between the germline ends. Germline CDR1 and CDR2: MNHNS and SASEGT. This chain's CDR3 is CASNSLGGDNEQFF. For the CDR3, the DNA is TGTGCCAGCAACTCCCTGGGGGGAGACAATGAGCAGTTCTTC.

This chain joins TRBV21-1 and TRBJ1-5; TRBD1 is the table's D call and was not checked against the DNA. TRBV21-1 is termed a pseudogene. CDR3 length: 16 residues. The CDR3 reads CASSARTGRNNQPQHF. The CDR3 DNA reads as TGTGCCAGCAGCGCCCGGACCGGGAGAAACAATCAGCCCCAGCATTTT.

V usage is TRBV5-1 and J usage is TRBJ2-1; D may match TRBD1 or TRBD2 (5 bases each). V shed 0 bases and J shed 8 bases, with 18 bases lying between them. From germline, CDR1 is SGHRS and CDR2 YFSETQ. The CDR3 sequence is 16 residues long. The CDR3 sequence is CASSLDGTPRIYEQFF. CDR3 sequence (DNA): TGCGCCAGCAGCTTGGACGGGACCCCCAGGATCTATGAGCAGTTCTTC.

This clonotype was picked up a small number of times. The J gene is TRBJ2-3, the V gene TRBV5-5; 10 positions agree with TRBD1. Germline trimming cut 0 bases from V and 4 bases from J; bases unmatched to any gene: 5. Germline V lookup: CDR1 SGHKS, CDR2 YYEKEE (reference sequence). The CDR3 totals 16 residues. In DNA, the CDR3 is TGTGCCAGCAGCTTGGGTGGGACAGGGGTCCCAGATACGCAGTATTTT. Protein: CASSLGGTGVPDTQYF.

The table lists this clonotype with a few counts. The chain couples TRBV5-1 to TRBJ2-2, with D perhaps matching TRBD1 (5 bases). CDR1 is SGHRS and CDR2 is YFSETQ in the germline V gene. CDR3 length equals 15 residues. V lost 2 bases and J lost 4, with 12 bases in between. The CDR3 nucleotides read TGCGCCAGCAGCTTACCAGGGTATCGCACCGGGGAGCTGTTTTTT. Translation gives CASSLPGYRTGELFF.

This clonotype has a handful of counts. This chain connects TRBV6-5 to TRBJ2-6; maybe TRBD1 (6 bases). Germline CDR1 and CDR2: MNHEY and SVGAGI. CDR3 length equals 19 residues. V shed 2 bases and J shed 4 bases, with 21 bases lying between them. The CDR3 spells CASSYPERGLDRGANVLTF. CDR3 coding DNA: TGTGCCAGCAGTTACCCTGAACGGGGCCTCGACAGGGGGGCCAACGTCCTGACTTTC.

Only one count was recorded for this clonotype. This chain links TRBV5-1 with TRBJ2-3; D is perhaps TRBD2 (6 bases). Trimming shortened V by 4 bases and J by 8 bases, and 20 bases separated the two germline ends. The germline gives CDR1 SGHRS, CDR2 YFSETQ. CDR3 length: 15 residues. As DNA, the CDR3 is TGCGCCAGCAGCCCGGGAGCCCCGGGGATGGGTACGCAGTATTTT. Translation gives CASSPGAPGMGTQYF.

The rearrangement uses TRBV6-1 and TRBJ2-4, with a possible D match to TRBD2 (6 bases). The CDR3 is made up of 13 amino acids. In germline, CDR1 is MNHNS, CDR2 SASEGT. V was cut by 7 bases and J by 9 bases, with 16 bases left in between. CDR3 region: CASIRESSGIQYF. In DNA, the CDR3 is TGTGCCAGCATACGGGAGTCTTCAGGCATTCAGTACTTC.

This clonotype was recorded at least ten times. The DNA for the CDR3 is TGTGCCAGCAGTTTTGGGGGAAGGTCAGATACGCAGTATTTT. Translated, it gives CASSFGGRSDTQYF. The rearrangement joins TRBV12-3 or TRBV12-4 to TRBJ2-3; D could derive from TRBD1 or TRBD2 (5 bases each). The CDR3 length is 14 residues. Between the trimmed V and J ends, which lost 3 bases and 4 bases, there was a span of 11 bases.

This clonotype occurred many times. This chain links TRBV12-3 or TRBV12-4 with TRBJ2-1, with TRBD2 matching over 12 bases. V dropped 7 bases and J dropped 4; count of bases not matched to a gene: 20. The CDR3 is 20 amino acids. The CDR3 spells CASKFLKGTSGPKVYNEQFF. The CDR3 DNA sequence: TGTGCCAGCAAGTTTCTAAAGGGGACTAGCGGGCCAAAAGTATACAATGAGCAGTTCTTC.

A few counts support this clonotype. CDR3 loop: CATSSGRDYNEQFF. CDR3 in DNA: TGTGCCACCAGCAGCGGGAGGGATTACAATGAGCAGTTCTTC. The chain uses TRBV15 and TRBJ2-1; 8 nucleotides line up with TRBD2. The CDR3 spans 14 residues. Germline CDR1 and CDR2: LNHNV and YYDKDF (reference sequence). The J segment lost 4 bases and the V segment lost 3 bases, leaving 2 bases of the junction unmatched.

The genes are TRBV5-1 and TRBJ2-2; TRBD2 is a possible D gene (6 bases). Trimming took 3 bases from V and 4 from J, leaving 16 bases between them. The germline V gene encodes CDR1 SGHRS and CDR2 YFSETQ. The CDR3 runs to 16 residues. The CDR3 reads CASSSLGPGVTGELFF. Here the CDR3 DNA reads TGCGCCAGCAGCTCCCTTGGACCGGGGGTCACCGGGGAGCTGTTTTTT.

This clonotype was detected a few times. The rearrangement joins TRBV24-1 to TRBJ2-1, with TRBD2 matching over 8 bases. Germline V gene data show CDR1 as KGHDR and CDR2 as SFDVKD. J gave up 2 bases and V 9 bases, and 5 bases lay outside the gene matches. This CDR3 is 14 amino acids long. The CDR3, as DNA: TGTGCCACCCACGCGGGGGGTCCCTACAATGAGCAGTTCTTC. Its protein product is CATHAGGPYNEQFF.

The genes are TRBV6-1 and TRBJ2-6; 10 bases map to TRBD1. Germline V gives CDR1 MNHNS, CDR2 SASEGT. This CDR3 is built from 19 residues. With V trimmed by 6 bases and J by 2 bases, 13 bases remained unmatched. CDR3 nucleotides: TGTGCCAGCAGCCCCGGGACAGGGGTTCGAAAGGCTGGGGCCAACGTCCTGACTTTC. It translates to CASSPGTGVRKAGANVLTF.

J is TRBJ2-3 and V is TRBV20-1; perhaps TRBD1 as D (6 bases). Germline V gene sequence: CDR1 DFQATT, CDR2 SNEGSKA (reference sequence). Deletions cut 4 bases from V and 5 bases from J, with 16 bases between. CDR3 length equals 14 residues. CDR3 in DNA: TGCAGTGCTACCCCCGGGACATTGGAAGATACGCAGTATTTT. It is translated as CSATPGTLEDTQYF.

J is TRBJ2-1 and V is TRBV7-9; no firm D call. Trimming stripped 5 bases from V and 7 bases from J, with 12 bases between. The CDR3 loop spans 13 amino acids. Germline V gene data show CDR1 as SEHNR and CDR2 as FQNEAQ (reference sequence). The CDR3 bases are TGTGCCAGCAGCCCGCCCCCCTTGAATGAGCAGTTCTTC. This sequence encodes CASSPPPLNEQFF.

V and J are TRBV20-1 and TRBJ1-1, with D perhaps matching TRBD1 (6 bases). Germline V gene data show CDR1 as DFQATT and CDR2 as SNEGSKA (reference sequence). Trimming took 0 bases from V and 4 from J, leaving 9 bases between them. This CDR3 is 13 amino acids long. As DNA, the CDR3 is TGCAGTGCTAGAGATGACAGGTCCACTGAAGCTTTCTTT. It translates to CSARDDRSTEAFF.